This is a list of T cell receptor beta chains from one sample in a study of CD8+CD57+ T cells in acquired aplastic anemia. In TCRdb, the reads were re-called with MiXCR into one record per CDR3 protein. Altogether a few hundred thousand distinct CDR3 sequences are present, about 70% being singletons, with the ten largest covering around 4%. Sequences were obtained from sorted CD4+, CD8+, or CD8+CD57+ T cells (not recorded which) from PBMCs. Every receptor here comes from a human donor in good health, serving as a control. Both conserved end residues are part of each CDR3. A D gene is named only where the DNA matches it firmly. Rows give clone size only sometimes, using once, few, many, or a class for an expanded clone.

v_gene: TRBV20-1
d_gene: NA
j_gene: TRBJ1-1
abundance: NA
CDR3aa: CSALREGPDTEAFF
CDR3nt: TGCAGTGCCCTCCGGGAGGGCCCTGACACTGAAGCTTTCTTT

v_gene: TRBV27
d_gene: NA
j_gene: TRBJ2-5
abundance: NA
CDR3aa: CASSLYLLSTDTLKTQYF
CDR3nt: TGTGCCAGCAGTTTATACCTTTTATCGACAGACACTTTGAAGACCCAGTACTTC

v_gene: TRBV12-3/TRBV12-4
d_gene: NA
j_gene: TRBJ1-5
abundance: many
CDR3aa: CASSLPQGAQHF
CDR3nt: TGTGCCAGCAGTTTACCTCAGGGAGCCCAGCATTTT

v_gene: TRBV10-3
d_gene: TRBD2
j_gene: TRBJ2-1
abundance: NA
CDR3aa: CASSVAGDNEQFF
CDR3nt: TGTGCCAGCAGTGTAGCGGGGGATAATGAGCAGTTCTTC

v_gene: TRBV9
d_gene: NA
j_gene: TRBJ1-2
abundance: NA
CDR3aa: CASSDGGFYGSAF
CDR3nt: TGTGCCAGCAGTGACGGAGGTTTCTATGGCTCTGCCTTC

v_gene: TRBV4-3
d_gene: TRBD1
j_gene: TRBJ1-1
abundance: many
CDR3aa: CASSQIGQGGERAFF
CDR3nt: TGCGCCAGCAGCCAAATCGGACAGGGGGGAGAGCGAGCTTTCTTT

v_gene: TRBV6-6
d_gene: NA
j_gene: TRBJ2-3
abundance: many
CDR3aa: CASSYLGGRNTDTQYF
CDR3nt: TGTGCCAGCAGTTACTTAGGGGGGAGAAACACAGATACGCAGTATTTT

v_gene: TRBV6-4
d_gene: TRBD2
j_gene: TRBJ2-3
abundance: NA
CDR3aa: CASSGLAGGDTQYF
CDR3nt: TGTGCCAGCAGTGGACTAGCGGGGGGAGATACGCAGTATTTT

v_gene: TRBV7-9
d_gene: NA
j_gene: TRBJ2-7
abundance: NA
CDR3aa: CASRPALGQHSYEQYF
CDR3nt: TGTGCCAGCAGACCAGCACTCGGACAGCATTCCTACGAGCAGTACTTC

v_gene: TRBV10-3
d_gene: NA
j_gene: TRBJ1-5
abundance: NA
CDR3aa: CAISDSVMQPQHF
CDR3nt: TGTGCCATCAGTGATTCAGTGATGCAGCCCCAGCATTTT

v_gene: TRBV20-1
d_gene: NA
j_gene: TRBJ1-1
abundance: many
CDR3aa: CSASPVTVMNTEAFF
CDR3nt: TGCAGTGCTAGTCCCGTGACAGTAATGAACACTGAAGCTTTCTTT

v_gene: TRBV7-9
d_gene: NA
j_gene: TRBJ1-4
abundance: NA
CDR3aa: CASSRITGTNEKLFF
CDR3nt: TGTGCCAGCAGCCGGATAACGGGAACTAATGAAAAGCTGTTTTTT

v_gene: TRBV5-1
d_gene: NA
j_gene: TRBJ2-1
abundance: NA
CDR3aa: CASSLESGNEQFF
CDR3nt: TGTGCCAGCAGCTTAGAAAGCGGCAATGAGCAGTTCTTC

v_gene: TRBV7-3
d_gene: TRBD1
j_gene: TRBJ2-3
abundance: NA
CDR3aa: CASSSTGAGTDTQYF
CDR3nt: TGTGCCAGCAGCTCAACAGGGGCGGGCACAGATACGCAGTATTTT

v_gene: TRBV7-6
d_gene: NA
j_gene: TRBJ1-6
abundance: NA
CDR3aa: CASSFSGNSPLHF
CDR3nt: TGTGCCAGCAGCTTTTCGGGCAATTCACCCCTCCACTTT

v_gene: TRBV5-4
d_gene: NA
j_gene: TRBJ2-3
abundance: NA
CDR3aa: CASSLVRGGRSTDTQYF
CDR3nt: TGTGCCAGCAGCTTGGTTAGAGGTGGTCGTAGCACAGATACGCAGTATTTT

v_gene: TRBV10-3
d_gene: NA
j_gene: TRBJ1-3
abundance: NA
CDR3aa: CAVQGLGNTIYF
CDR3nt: TGTGCCGTCCAAGGGTTGGGAAACACCATATATTTT

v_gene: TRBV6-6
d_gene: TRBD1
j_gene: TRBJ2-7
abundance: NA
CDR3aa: CAISIRQGAYEQYF
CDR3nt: TGTGCCATCAGTATACGACAGGGGGCCTACGAGCAGTACTTC

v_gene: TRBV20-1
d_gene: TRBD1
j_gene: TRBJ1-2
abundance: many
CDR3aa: CSARDPRRGQGALGYGYTF
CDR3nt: TGCAGTGCTAGAGACCCGAGGCGCGGACAGGGGGCTTTGGGGTATGGCTACACCTTC

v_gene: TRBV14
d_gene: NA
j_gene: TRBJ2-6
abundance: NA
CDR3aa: CASSSRVLGGANVLTF
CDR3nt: TGTGCCAGCAGCTCGCGAGTCCTAGGTGGGGCCAACGTCCTGACTTTC

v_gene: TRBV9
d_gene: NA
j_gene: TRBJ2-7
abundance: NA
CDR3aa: CASSIEVIGQYF
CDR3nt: TGTGCCAGCAGCATCGAAGTGATAGGGCAGTATTTC

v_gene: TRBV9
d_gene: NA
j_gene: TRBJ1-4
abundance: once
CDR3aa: CASSVSLNTEAFLFF
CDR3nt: TGTGCCAGCAGCGTGAGCCTAAACACTGAAGCATTCTTGTTTTTT

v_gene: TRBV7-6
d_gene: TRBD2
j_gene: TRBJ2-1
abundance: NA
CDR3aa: CASGLMPGRGGNEQFF
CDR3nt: TGTGCCAGCGGCCTGATGCCGGGACGGGGGGGCAATGAGCAGTTCTTC

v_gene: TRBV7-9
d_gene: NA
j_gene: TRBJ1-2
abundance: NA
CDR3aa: CASNGPSGLGSGYTF
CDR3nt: TGTGCCAGCAACGGGCCTAGCGGTTTAGGATCTGGGTACACCTTC

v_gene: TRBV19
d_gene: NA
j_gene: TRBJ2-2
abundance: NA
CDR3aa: CASNLQGGGGELFF
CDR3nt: TGTGCCAGCAACCTACAGGGGGGGGGCGGGGAGCTGTTTTTT

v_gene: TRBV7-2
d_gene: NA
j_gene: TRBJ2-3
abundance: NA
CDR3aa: CASSLSGANAAYF
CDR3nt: TGTGCCAGCAGTTTGTCGGGGGCCAATGCGGCGTACTTT

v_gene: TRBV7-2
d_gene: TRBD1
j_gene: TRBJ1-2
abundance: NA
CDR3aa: CASSLVRDRFYGYTF
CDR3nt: TGTGCCAGCAGCTTAGTCCGGGACAGGTTCTATGGCTACACCTTC

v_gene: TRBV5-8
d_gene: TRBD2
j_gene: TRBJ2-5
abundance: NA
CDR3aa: CASSVQAGGRETQYF
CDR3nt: TGTGCCAGCAGCGTGCAAGCGGGGGGTCGGGAGACCCAGTACTTC

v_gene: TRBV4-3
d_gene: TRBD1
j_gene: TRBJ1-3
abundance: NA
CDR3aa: CASSQDRDRTDGNTIYF
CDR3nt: TGCGCCAGCAGCCAAGATAGGGACAGGACGGACGGAAACACCATATATTTT

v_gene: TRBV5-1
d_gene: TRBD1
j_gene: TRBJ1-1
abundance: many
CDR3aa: CASSHRGETEAFF
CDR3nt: TGCGCCAGCAGCCACAGGGGGGAGACTGAAGCTTTCTTT

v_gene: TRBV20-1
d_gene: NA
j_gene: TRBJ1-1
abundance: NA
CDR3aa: CSARDPSWVPFF
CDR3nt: TGCAGTGCTAGAGATCCCAGTTGGGTGCCTTTCTTT

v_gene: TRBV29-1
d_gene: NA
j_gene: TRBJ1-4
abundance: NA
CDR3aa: CSAESATNEKLFF
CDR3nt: TGCAGCGCCGAATCAGCAACTAATGAAAAACTGTTTTTT

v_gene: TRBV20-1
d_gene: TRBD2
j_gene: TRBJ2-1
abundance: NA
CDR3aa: CSASPLYGGSRNEQFF
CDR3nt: TGCAGTGCTAGTCCCCTTTACGGGGGGTCAAGGAATGAGCAGTTCTTC